Here is one T cell receptor beta chain with its context. This record comes from a study of cytomegalovirus exposure and HLA in healthy donors. Overall study: A data release that came early held about 89 million unique TCRs from HLA-typed donors.

This CDR3 spans 15 amino acids. With V trimmed by 1 base and J by 8 bases, 5 bases remained unmatched. From germline, CDR1 is SGHAT and CDR2 FQNNGV. The donors gave bone marrow, and they were healthy. A multiplex PCR was run with 60 Vbeta primers and 13 Jbeta primers. Profiling relied on immunoSEQ multiplex PCR, and the TCRdb table lists in-frame clones only, not all of them. Its table records about 110,000 clones. Sequences were obtained from PBMCs. The chain links TRBV11-2 to TRBJ2-4, with 10 bases that match TRBD1. The clonotype comes from a man aged 50-59 years in good health and CMV-seronegative. The CDR3 DNA reads as TGTGCCAGCAGCTTAGGCGGGACAGGGGTACACATTCAGTACTTC. This gives the protein CASSLGGTGVHIQYF. Complete variable domain (other parts from reference TRBV11-2 and TRBJ2-4): EAGVAQSPRYKIIEKRQSVAFWCNPISGHATLYWYQQILGQGPKLLIQFQNNGVVDDSQLPKDRFSAERLKGVDSTLKIQPAKLEDSAVYLCASSLGGTGVHIQYFGAGTRLSVL.